A single sample gave rise to the 26 T cell receptor beta chains below, sequenced in a study of circulating CD8 cells and anti-PD-1 response in melanoma. The QIAseq Immune Repertoire TCR panel built the libraries from around 15 ng of total RNA. A single record per CDR3 protein comes from TCRdb applying MiXCR to the reads. The sample shows roughly 400 distinct CDR3 sequences, 10% of them seen only once. Sorting of live CD3+CD8+TCRalphabeta+ cells by PD-1 and/or TIGIT gave four subsets. The sample in question was CD8+ T cells from PBMCs, obtained at baseline or after one month of anti-PD-1 therapy (not recorded which). Receptor source: a human donor with melanoma.

By sample fraction, this clonotype is large. The V and J genes are TRBV19 and TRBJ2-3; D perhaps matches TRBD1 (5 bases). Germline CDR1 LNHDA, CDR2 SQIVND (reference sequence). This CDR3 has 14 residues. Trimming removed 2 bases at V and 4 bases at J, with 10 bases between. The CDR3 DNA reads TGTGCCAGTAGTATACTCCAGGGCCCAGATACGCAGTATTTT. Translated: CASSILQGPDTQYF.

Judged by abundance, this clonotype is large. The chain uses TRBV4-2 and TRBJ1-1; 7 positions agree with TRBD1. Germline values: CDR1 LGHNA, CDR2 YNFKEQ. This CDR3 comprises 17 residues. With V trimmed by 4 bases and J by 0 bases, 11 bases remained unmatched. The CDR3 DNA is TGTGCCAGCAGCCCGAGACAGGGCCCTGGGATGAACACTGAAGCTTTCTTT. Translated: CASSPRQGPGMNTEAFF.

In its sample, this clonotype ranks as large. V usage is TRBV7-9 and J usage is TRBJ2-7; D is perhaps TRBD1 or TRBD2 (5 bases each). Trimming pared 2 bases from V and 2 bases from J, leaving 16 bases between. This CDR3 is 16 amino acids long. Per the germline V gene, CDR1 is SEHNR and CDR2 is FQNEAQ (reference sequence). In nucleotides, the CDR3 is TGTGCCAGCAGCTTACTTCGGGGCAGGTCAGCCTACGAGCAGTACTTC. Encoded protein: CASSLLRGRSAYEQYF.

As for this clonotype: A far more abundant clone sits one base away, making this likely a read error. The genes are TRBV14 and TRBJ2-5; D gene unclear. The DNA end is a closer match to TRBJ2-7, so the J assignment may be wrong. CDR3 length: 16 amino acids. CDR1 and CDR2 (germline): SGHDN, FVKESK. The CDR3 sequence is CASSLLDKKIACEQYF. The CDR3 DNA reads TGTGCCAGCAGCCTGCTGGATAAGAAAATAGCCTGCGAGCAGTACTTC.

In this sample, this clonotype is large. V usage is TRBV9 and J usage is TRBJ2-2, with a weak D call TRBD2 (5 bases). CDR1 is SGDLS, CDR2 YYNGEE, per germline. V lost 0 bases and J lost 0, with 9 bases in between. This CDR3 is 16 amino acids long. This CDR3 reads CASSVDRDSNTGELFF. For the CDR3, the DNA is TGTGCCAGCAGCGTAGATCGGGATTCGAACACCGGGGAGCTGTTTTTT. The entire variable domain, with the rest obtained from reference TRBV9 and TRBJ2-2, is as follows: DSGVTQTPKHLITATGQRVTLRCSPRSGDLSVYWYQQSLDQGLQFLIQYYNGEERAKGNILERFSAQQFPDLHSELNLSSLELGDSALYFCASSVDRDSNTGELFFGEGSRLTVL.

Relative to its sample, this clonotype is medium-sized. The V call is TRBV28, the J call TRBJ2-5; TRBD1 matches at 9 bases. With 5 bases clipped from V and 2 bases from J, the junction kept 18 bases outside the gene matches. This CDR3 has 19 amino acids. Germline CDR1 MDHEN, CDR2 SYDVKM. DNA for the CDR3: TGTGCCAGCAGTAACCCCGCGGGACAGGGATGGGTAACGCAAGAGACCCAGTACTTC. This gives the protein CASSNPAGQGWVTQETQYF.

V and J are TRBV2 and TRBJ2-7; a weak D match, TRBD2 (6 bases). The CDR3 has 12 residues. V was shortened by 7 bases and J by 4 bases, with 11 bases between the two germline ends. Germline CDR1 reads SNHLY; CDR2 reads FYNNEI. CDR3 nucleotide sequence: TGTGCCAGCATCGGGGGAGCGTACGAGCAGTACTTC. Translated: CASIGGAYEQYF.

This clonotype is classed as large. V is TRBV19 and J is TRBJ1-1; TRBD1 might be the D (5 bases). CDR3 size: 13 residues. The germline gives CDR1 LNHDA, CDR2 SQIVND (reference sequence). V gave up 5 bases and J gave up 11 bases, with 18 bases separating them. The DNA of the CDR3 is TGTGCCAGTAGTCATCCGTGGGGCTTGGGTGCTTTCTTT. As protein: CASSHPWGLGAFF.

By sample share, this clonotype is large. The chain joins TRBV27 to TRBJ2-7; TRBD2 aligns across 9 bases. V was clipped by 6 bases and J by 0 bases; unmatched bases: 0. Germline CDR1 is MNHEY and CDR2 is SMNVEV (reference sequence). The CDR3 runs to 13 residues. The CDR3, as DNA: TGTGCCAGCAGAGCGGGGGGCTCCTACGAGCAGTACTTC. Translating it yields CASRAGGSYEQYF.

Sample share makes this clonotype medium-sized. The chain is built from TRBV2 and TRBJ2-3, with D uncertain. Germline V gene sequence: CDR1 SNHLY, CDR2 FYNNEI. This CDR3 spans 10 amino acids. Trimming took 8 bases from V and 7 from J, leaving 7 bases between them. The CDR3 loop is CASSAYTQYF. CDR3 DNA: TGTGCCAGCTCGGCTTATACGCAGTATTTT.

By sample fraction, this clonotype is medium-sized. The chain joins TRBV20-1 to TRBJ1-1; no definite D call. Between the trimmed V and J ends, which lost 5 bases and 0 bases, there was a span of 7 bases. The CDR3 sequence is 12 residues long. Germline CDR1 DFQATT, CDR2 SNEGSKA (reference sequence). CDR3 protein: CSAPQVNTEAFF. In DNA form, the CDR3 reads TGCAGTGCTCCCCAGGTGAACACTGAAGCTTTCTTT.

In this sample, this clonotype is medium-sized. The V and J genes are TRBV5-1 and TRBJ2-7, with 9 bases matching TRBD2. The CDR3 consists of 15 residues. Germline values: CDR1 SGHRS, CDR2 YFSETQ. J gave up 2 bases and V 3 bases, and 6 bases lay outside the gene matches. The CDR3 nucleotides are TGCGCCAGCAGCTACACTAGCGGGCTAGCCTACGAGCAGTACTTC. Protein product: CASSYTSGLAYEQYF.

Within the sample, this clonotype is large. V gene TRBV28 combines with J gene TRBJ2-7, with 10 bases matching TRBD1. After removal of 8 bases from V and 4 bases from J, the junction contained 8 bases not matched to a gene. This CDR3 has 14 amino acids. Germline V gene sequence: CDR1 MDHEN, CDR2 SYDVKM. The CDR3 loop reads CASRPGQGTYEQYF. CDR3 nucleotide sequence: TGTGCCAGCCGTCCGGGACAGGGGACATACGAGCAGTACTTC.

In its sample, this clonotype ranks as large. The V gene is TRBV7-3, the J gene TRBJ1-1, with 9 bases lining up with TRBD1. The CDR3 contains 14 residues. V trimming: 6 bases; J trimming: 3 bases; junction bases outside the gene matches: 5. Germline V gene data show CDR1 as SGHTA and CDR2 as FQGTGA. CDR3 amino acids: CASSPGQGYTEAFF. The DNA for the CDR3 is TGTGCCAGCAGTCCGGGACAGGGCTACACTGAAGCTTTCTTT.

This clonotype has a handful of counts. This chain links TRBV27 with TRBJ1-1; possible D gene TRBD1, 6 bases. This CDR3 region has 15 residues. The germline V gene has CDR1 MNHEY and CDR2 SMNVEV (reference sequence). Trimming removed 5 bases at V and 5 bases at J, with 18 bases between. The CDR3 sequence: CASSPNRELRTEAFF. Written as DNA, the CDR3 is TGTGCCAGCAGTCCGAACAGGGAGTTACGGACTGAAGCTTTCTTT.

In its sample, this clonotype is medium-sized. This sequence joins TRBV27 and TRBJ1-5; tentatively, D is TRBD1 (6 bases). Trimming left V 3 bases short and J 8 bases short, with 14 bases between. Germline CDR1 reads MNHEY; CDR2 reads SMNVEV (reference sequence). This CDR3 is 14 amino acids long. The CDR3 protein is CASSFLGTQEPQHF. In nucleotides, the CDR3 is TGTGCCAGCAGTTTTTTAGGGACACAAGAGCCCCAGCATTTT.

Sample share makes this clonotype large. V is TRBV19 and J is TRBJ2-7; TRBD2 matches at 11 bases. The trim removed 6 bases at V and 0 bases at J, leaving 1 base unmatched. The CDR3 is 14 amino acids. Germline V gives CDR1 LNHDA, CDR2 SQIVND (reference sequence). CDR3 amino acids: CASRGTSGSYEQYF. DNA of the CDR3: TGTGCCAGTAGGGGGACTAGCGGCTCCTACGAGCAGTACTTC. The full variable domain, in which reference TRBV19 and TRBJ2-7 provide the parts outside the CDR3, is DGGITQSPKYLFRKEGQNVTLSCEQNLNHDAMYWYRQDPGQGLRLIYYSQIVNDFQKGDIAEGYSVSREKKESFPLTVTSAQKNPTAFYLCASRGTSGSYEQYFGPGTRLTVT.

This clonotype was counted a few times. The CDR3 nucleotides read TGCAGTGCGAAAGACAGGGGGCTTTATGGCTACACCTTC. Its protein product is CSAKDRGLYGYTF. The chain links TRBV20-1 to TRBJ1-2; 10 bases match TRBD1. This CDR3 is built from 13 residues. The ends lost 6 bases at V and 5 bases at J; junction bases unmatched: 6. CDR1 DFQATT and CDR2 SNEGSKA come from the germline V gene (reference sequence).

This clonotype is large by share. The gene calls are TRBV28 and TRBJ2-2; TRBD2 matches at 11 bases. CDR1 is MDHEN and CDR2 is SYDVKM in the germline V gene. Trimming took 6 bases from V and 6 from J; bases not matched to a gene: 6. The CDR3 sequence is 15 residues long. CDR3 nucleotide sequence: TGTGCCAGCAGGAAGGGACTAGCGGTCCCCGGGGAGCTGTTTTTT. Its protein is CASRKGLAVPGELFF.

This clonotype was detected a few times. The chain is built from TRBV12-3 or TRBV12-4 and TRBJ1-5; tentative D call: TRBD1 (6 bases). Trimming took 5 bases from V and 5 from J, leaving 13 bases between them. This CDR3 region has 14 residues. The CDR3 sequence: CASSTRGGDQPQHF. The CDR3 bases are TGTGCCAGCAGTACAAGAGGGGGAGATCAGCCCCAGCATTTT.

This clonotype is labeled large. J is TRBJ2-1 and V is TRBV5-4; 9 bases map to TRBD1. Germline-derived CDR1 and CDR2 are SGHNT and YYREEE (reference sequence). J was trimmed by 2 bases and V by 0 bases; bases with no gene match: 3. The CDR3 consists of 16 residues. The CDR3 spells CASSLVGTGTYNEQFF. The CDR3, as DNA: TGTGCCAGCAGCTTGGTTGGGACAGGGACCTACAATGAGCAGTTCTTC.

J is TRBJ2-1 and V is TRBV14; no firm D call. V gave up 4 bases and J gave up 8 bases, with 21 bases separating them. This CDR3 region has 16 residues. Germline CDR1 reads SGHDN; CDR2 reads FVKESK. This CDR3 reads CASSLLDKKIAYEQFF. CDR3 nucleotides: TGTGCCAGCAGCCTGCTGGATAAGAAAATAGCCTATGAGCAGTTCTTC.

This clonotype is judged large. The chain uses TRBV25-1 and TRBJ2-5; 8 bases line up with TRBD1. Germline CDR1 and CDR2: MGHDK and SYGVNS. The CDR3 sequence is 16 residues long. Trimming at V came to 3 bases and at J to 5 bases, leaving 11 bases not matched to a gene. The CDR3 protein is CASSDPWTGWVETQYF. The CDR3 region has the DNA TGTGCCAGCAGTGACCCCTGGACAGGGTGGGTGGAGACCCAGTACTTC.

This clonotype was seen only a few times. The V gene is TRBV19, the J gene TRBJ1-1; D is uncertain. Germline lookup yields CDR1 LNHDA and CDR2 SQIVND (reference sequence). Deletions cut 8 bases from V and 0 bases from J, with 4 bases between. The CDR3 sequence is 11 residues long. DNA of the CDR3: TGTGCCAGTGACCTGAACACTGAAGCTTTCTTT. Translating it yields CASDLNTEAFF.

By proportion, this clonotype is medium-sized (0.01 to 0.1%). The chain links TRBV7-9 to TRBJ2-1, with a weak D call TRBD1 (6 bases). V shed 5 bases and J shed 0 bases, with 11 bases lying between them. Germline V gives CDR1 SEHNR, CDR2 FQNEAQ (reference sequence). This CDR3 is 15 amino acids long. CDR3 coding DNA: TGTGCCAGCAGCCTAACAGGGAGCTCCTACAATGAGCAGTTCTTC. Translating it yields CASSLTGSSYNEQFF.

This clonotype is large (0.1 to 1%). This chain joins TRBV10-3 and TRBJ2-1; TRBD1 matches 7 bases. The CDR3 totals 14 residues. V lost 4 bases to trimming and J lost 5 bases; unmatched junction nucleotides: 5. Per the germline V gene, CDR1 is ENHRY and CDR2 is SYGVKD. The CDR3 coding sequence is TGTGCCATCAGTGTCGGGACAGCCAACAATGAGCAGTTCTTC. Translation gives CAISVGTANNEQFF.